This passage covers 28 T cell receptor beta chains from one sample sequenced in a study of tumor-infiltrating lymphocytes in localized non-small cell lung cancer (dated by TCRdb to about 2021). The library came from the immunoSEQ multiplex PCR assay. Not all clones reach the TCRdb copy of this immuneACCESS table, which keeps in-frame sequences only. Checked studies attribute under half of the gap to unresolved V genes and leave the rest unexplained. For this sample the table gives roughly 8,900 clones, of which 55% to 75% were detected only once. Around a tenth of the sample is held by the ten biggest clonotypes. The sequencing sample was made of uninvolved lung tissue not adjacent to the tumor. The receptors here all came from a human donor with non-small cell lung cancer.

The chain joins TRBV28 to TRBJ1-4, with TRBD1 matching 8 bases. V shed 7 bases, J shed 9 bases, and the junction held 13 bases outside the gene matches. Germline V gene data show CDR1 as MDHEN and CDR2 as SYDVKM. The CDR3 consists of 15 residues. The CDR3 protein is CASIPAGTGRKKLFF. For the CDR3, the DNA is TGTGCCAGCATCCCAGCTGGGACAGGTAGAAAAAAACTGTTTTTT.

The genes are TRBV29-1 and TRBJ1-2; 8 bases fit TRBD1. After removal of 4 bases from V and 3 bases from J, the junction contained 13 bases not matched to a gene. The CDR3 consists of 16 residues. Germline V CDR1 and CDR2: SQVTM, ANQGSEA. The CDR3 region has the DNA TGCAGCGTTGTGAGCAGGGGGCTCCACACAGACTATGGCTACACCTTC. It specifies CSVVSRGLHTDYGYTF.

The chain links TRBV7-2 to TRBJ2-5; unclear D gene. V dropped 7 bases and J dropped 5 bases, with 8 bases sitting between them. Germline CDR1 and CDR2: SGHTA and FQGNSA. The CDR3 loop spans 11 amino acids. CDR3 bases: TGTGCCAGCACCACCGCCGAGACCCAGTACTTC. It yields the protein CASTTAETQYF.

The V gene is TRBV19, the J gene TRBJ2-2, with 7 nucleotides matching TRBD1. V shed 5 bases, J shed 1 base, and the junction held 4 bases outside the gene matches. The CDR3 length is 15 residues. In germline, CDR1 is LNHDA, CDR2 SQIVND (reference sequence). The CDR3 is CASSSRTGNTGELFF. The CDR3 DNA is TGTGCCAGTAGTTCTAGGACAGGGAACACCGGGGAGCTGTTTTTT.

CDR3 residues: CASSLRASSGASYEQYF. CDR3 DNA sequence: TGTGCCAGCAGTTTACGGGCTAGTAGCGGAGCCTCCTACGAGCAGTACTTC. The chain joins TRBV28 to TRBJ2-7; tentatively, D is TRBD2 (6 bases). Germline assignment: CDR1 MDHEN and CDR2 SYDVKM. V was trimmed by 2 bases and J by 0 bases, leaving 17 bases between them. The CDR3 has 17 amino acids.

This chain links TRBV7-2 with TRBJ1-2; D is possibly TRBD1 (5 bases). Germline-derived CDR1 and CDR2 are SGHTA and FQGNSA. Trimming took off 4 bases at V and 4 bases at J, with 19 bases between the two ends. The CDR3 runs to 16 residues. The CDR3 DNA reads as TGTGCCAGCAGCTCCGGGGTGCAGGGATGGTTCTATGGCTACACCTTC. It is translated as CASSSGVQGWFYGYTF.

This chain connects TRBV7-1 to TRBJ1-4; 9 bases match TRBD1. TRBV7-1 is reported as an ORF; its role is uncertain. V shed 4 bases and J 8 bases; nucleotides not matched to a gene: 5. This CDR3 has 14 amino acids. The CDR3 DNA sequence: TGTGCCAGCAGCTTAGGACAGGGGAGCGAAAAACTGTTTTTT. It codes for CASSLGQGSEKLFF.

V gene TRBV7-2 combines with J gene TRBJ1-5; D call uncertain. V was cut by 0 bases and J by 3 bases, with 9 bases left in between. Germline V gene lookup returns CDR1 SGHTA and CDR2 FQGNSA. CDR3 length: 15 residues. This chain's CDR3 is CASSLARQFNQPQHF. CDR3 nucleotides: TGTGCCAGCAGCTTAGCGAGGCAGTTCAATCAGCCCCAGCATTTT. Full variable domain (rest looked up from reference TRBV7-2 and TRBJ1-5): GAGVSQSPSNKVTEKGKDVELRCDPISGHTALYWYRQSLGQGLEFLIYFQGNSAPDKSGLPSDRFSAERTGGSVSTLTIQRTQQEDSAVYLCASSLARQFNQPQHFGDGTRLSIL.

V and J are TRBV5-1 and TRBJ1-2, with a possible D match to TRBD1 (5 bases). This CDR3 has 13 amino acids. Germline V gives CDR1 SGHRS, CDR2 YFSETQ. The V and J ends lost 7 bases and 2 bases respectively, with 12 bases between them. The CDR3 protein is CASALGENYGYTF. CDR3 DNA: TGCGCCAGCGCGCTGGGGGAGAACTATGGCTACACCTTC.

The chain uses TRBV7-2 and TRBJ2-5, with a tentative D call TRBD2 (5 bases). CDR1 is SGHTA, CDR2 FQGNSA, per germline. This CDR3 has 14 amino acids. V was cut by 0 bases and J by 2 bases, with 7 bases left in between. DNA for the CDR3: TGTGCCAGCAGCTTAGCGCGGAGGCAAGAGACCCAGTACTTC. This gives the protein CASSLARRQETQYF.

This clone was counted only a few times. This rearrangement joins TRBV11-3 to TRBJ1-1; TRBD1 might be the D (5 bases). The CDR3 length is 16 residues. Trimming removed 5 bases at V and 1 base at J, with 17 bases between. Germline CDR1 SGHNT, CDR2 YENEEA. CDR3 loop: CASSRAGRGGNTEAFF. The CDR3 region has the DNA TGTGCCAGCAGCCGCGCAGGGCGGGGAGGGAACACTGAAGCTTTCTTT.

The rearrangement uses TRBV6-5 and TRBJ1-2; 9 bases are a match to TRBD1. Per the germline V gene, CDR1 is MNHEY and CDR2 is SVGAGI. The CDR3 runs to 14 residues. The V segment lost 6 bases and the J segment 7 bases; nucleotides outside the gene matches: 9. The CDR3: CASSLYRDRAGYTF. The DNA of the CDR3 is TGTGCCAGCAGCCTATACCGGGACAGGGCTGGCTACACCTTC.

To note about this clone: The same CDR3 arises from other DNA sequences in this sample as well. This chain connects TRBV27 to TRBJ1-1; D is possibly TRBD1 (5 bases). The CDR3 is 14 residues long. Germline V gene sequence: CDR1 MNHEY, CDR2 SMNVEV (reference sequence). Between the trimmed V and J ends, which lost 2 bases and 3 bases, there was a span of 10 bases. DNA for the CDR3: TGTGCCAGCAGTTTAACAGGCGCGGACACTGAAGCTTTCTTT. Amino acids: CASSLTGADTEAFF.

This clone was observed once. The chain couples TRBV7-2 to TRBJ2-1, with 15 bases aligning to TRBD2. This CDR3 has 17 residues. Trimming took 5 bases from V and 7 from J; bases not matched to a gene: 9. The germline CDR1 and CDR2 sequences are SGHTA and FQGNSA. The CDR3 coding sequence is TGTGCCAGCAGCCCGAACCTAGGACTAGCGGGAGGGAATGAGCAGTTCTTC. Amino acids: CASSPNLGLAGGNEQFF.

This chain joins TRBV6-6 and TRBJ2-3; D may be TRBD2 (5 bases). The ends were cut back, 7 bases at V and 6 bases at J, with 11 bases in the middle. The length of the CDR3 is 12 residues. The germline CDR1 and CDR2 sequences are MNHNY and SVGAGI (reference sequence). CDR3 in amino acids: CASTSRGDTQYF. CDR3 nucleotide sequence: TGTGCCAGCACTTCCCGAGGGGATACGCAGTATTTT.

The chain is built from TRBV11-1 and TRBJ2-7; tentatively, D is TRBD2 (6 bases). The CDR3 extends over 14 amino acids. The germline V and J ends were trimmed by 3 bases and 3 bases, with 12 bases remaining between them. CDR1 SGHAT and CDR2 FQDESV come from the germline V gene (reference sequence). The CDR3 spells CASSFGTESYEQYF. The CDR3 DNA reads TGTGCCAGCAGCTTTGGGACTGAGAGCTACGAGCAGTACTTC. Drawing the rest from reference TRBV11-1 and TRBJ2-7, the complete variable domain is EAEVAQSPRYKITEKSQAVAFWCDPISGHATLYWYRQILGQGPELLVQFQDESVVDDSQLPKDRFSAERLKGVDSTLKIQPAELGDSAMYLCASSFGTESYEQYFGPGTRLTVT.

CDR3: CASSVGTYPQYF. CDR3 bases: TGTGCCAGCAGCGTTGGGACTTATCCGCAGTATTTT. The chain couples TRBV9 to TRBJ2-3, with D maybe TRBD2 (6 bases). The CDR3 runs 12 residues. Germline V lookup: CDR1 SGDLS, CDR2 YYNGEE. The germline V and J ends were trimmed by 2 bases and 10 bases, with 11 bases remaining between them.

The V gene is TRBV7-2, the J gene TRBJ1-3; D call uncertain. The CDR3 has 11 amino acids. Germline-derived CDR1 and CDR2 are SGHTA and FQGNSA. With 3 bases removed from V and 5 bases from J, the gap between germline ends came to 2 bases. The CDR3 DNA reads as TGTGCCAGCAGCTTCCGAAACACCATATATTTT. Its translation: CASSFRNTIYF.

V is TRBV7-9 and J is TRBJ2-2; 8 nucleotides line up with TRBD2. Germline CDR1 reads SEHNR; CDR2 reads FQNEAQ (reference sequence). This CDR3 is built from 16 residues. Unmatched junction bases numbered 5, after V lost 5 bases and J lost 0 bases. Written as DNA, the CDR3 is TGTGCCAGCAGCCCCCGGGGGGGACCGAACACCGGGGAGCTGTTTTTT. Its protein is CASSPRGGPNTGELFF.

The chain recombines TRBV29-1 with TRBJ2-3, with 10 bases identical to TRBD2. The CDR3 spans 14 residues. In germline, CDR1 is SQVTM, CDR2 ANQGSEA. Losses at the gene ends were 8 bases for V and 4 bases for J; bases not matched to a gene: 9. The CDR3 spells CSSFSLAGADTQYF. CDR3 sequence (DNA): TGCAGCTCGTTCTCCCTAGCGGGAGCAGATACGCAGTATTTT.

This rearrangement joins TRBV5-4 to TRBJ2-1, with 8 bases identical to TRBD2. The CDR3 is 13 residues long. Germline assignment: CDR1 SGHNT and CDR2 YYREEE (reference sequence). The V and J ends lost 5 bases and 9 bases, in that order; junction bases with no gene match: 7. In DNA, the CDR3 is TGTGCCAGCAGGGGACGGGAGGGCGGTGAGCAGTTCTTC. Translating gives CASRGREGGEQFF.

J is TRBJ2-1 and V is TRBV5-6; 7 nucleotides line up with TRBD2. This CDR3 contains 16 residues. CDR1 is SGHDT and CDR2 is YYEEEE in the germline V gene. With V trimmed by 0 bases and J by 2 bases, 5 bases remained unmatched. The CDR3 loop reads CASSLGGGSTYNEQFF. The CDR3 DNA follows: TGTGCCAGCAGCTTGGGGGGCGGGAGCACCTACAATGAGCAGTTCTTC. The variable domain in full, completed from reference TRBV5-6 and TRBJ2-1, reads DAGVTQSPTHLIKTRGQQVTLRCSPKSGHDTVSWYQQALGQGPQFIFQYYEEEERQRGNFPDRFSGHQFPNYSSELNVNALLLGDSALYLCASSLGGGSTYNEQFFGPGTRLTVL.

This clone was detected a few times. The rearrangement uses TRBV28 and TRBJ1-5; possibly TRBD1 for D (5 bases). Between the trimmed V and J ends, which lost 5 bases and 9 bases, there was a span of 11 bases. The CDR3 extends over 12 amino acids. Germline-derived CDR1 and CDR2 are MDHEN and SYDVKM. The CDR3 loop is CASSLRVPPQHF. DNA for the CDR3: TGTGCCAGCAGTCTCAGGGTTCCGCCCCAGCATTTT.

J is TRBJ2-7 and V is TRBV6-5; D is perhaps TRBD2 (5 bases). The CDR3 has 13 residues. Per the germline V gene, CDR1 is MNHEY and CDR2 is SVGAGI. Trimming removed 6 bases from V and 3 bases from J, with 12 bases in between. DNA of the CDR3: TGTGCCAGCAGACCCGGGAAATACTACGAGCAGTACTTC. This encodes CASRPGKYYEQYF.

The V gene is TRBV10-3, the J gene TRBJ1-4; possible D gene TRBD1, 5 bases. V was cut by 5 bases and J by 6 bases, with 13 bases left in between. The germline CDR1 and CDR2 sequences are ENHRY and SYGVKD. This CDR3 has 14 amino acids. The CDR3 loop reads CAISSGKGDEKLFF. CDR3 DNA sequence: TGTGCCATCAGTTCAGGGAAAGGCGATGAAAAACTGTTTTTT.

The chain couples TRBV29-1 to TRBJ2-1; 8 bases agree with TRBD2. V lost 8 bases to trimming and J lost 8 bases; unmatched junction nucleotides: 14. This CDR3 spans 14 amino acids. Per the germline V gene, CDR1 is SQVTM and CDR2 is ANQGSEA. CDR3 bases: TGCAGCTCAATCGCCGTAGCCGGGGGGGATGAGCAGTTCTTC. Translating it yields CSSIAVAGGDEQFF.

This clone is a singleton in its sample. V gene TRBV7-2 combines with J gene TRBJ2-7; 7 bases align to TRBD1. This CDR3 has 14 amino acids. CDR1 SGHTA and CDR2 FQGNSA come from the germline V gene. Germline trimming cut 5 bases from V and 3 bases from J; bases unmatched to any gene: 7. CDR3 DNA: TGTGCCAGCAGCCGGACAGGAGCTAACTACGAGCAGTACTTC. Its translation: CASSRTGANYEQYF.

This sequence joins TRBV4-2 and TRBJ2-7; tentatively, D is TRBD2 (6 bases). This CDR3 comprises 14 residues. Germline CDR1 LGHNA, CDR2 YNFKEQ. The V gene lost 0 bases and the J gene lost 3 bases, with 9 bases spanning the gap. The CDR3 reads CASSQDGDFYEQYF. CDR3 sequence (DNA): TGTGCCAGCAGCCAAGACGGGGACTTCTACGAGCAGTACTTC.